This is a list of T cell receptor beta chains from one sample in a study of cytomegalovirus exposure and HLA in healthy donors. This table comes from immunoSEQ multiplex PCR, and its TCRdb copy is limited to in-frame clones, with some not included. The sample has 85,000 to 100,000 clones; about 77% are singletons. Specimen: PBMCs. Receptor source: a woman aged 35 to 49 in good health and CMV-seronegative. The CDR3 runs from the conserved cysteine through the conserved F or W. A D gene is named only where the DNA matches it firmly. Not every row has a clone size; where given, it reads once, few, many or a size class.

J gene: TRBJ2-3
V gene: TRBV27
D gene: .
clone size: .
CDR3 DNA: TGTGCCAGCAGTTTACAGGGGGATACGCAGTATTTT
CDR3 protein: CASSLQGDTQYF

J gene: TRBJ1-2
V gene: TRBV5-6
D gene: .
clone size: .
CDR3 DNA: TGTGCCAGCAGCTTGTCCCCGGGGAGTAGGGGCTACACCTTC
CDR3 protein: CASSLSPGSRGYTF

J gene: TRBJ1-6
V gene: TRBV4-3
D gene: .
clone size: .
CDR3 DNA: TGCGCCAGCAGCCTGGGAGGACCCAATTCACCCCTCCACTTT
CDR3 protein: CASSLGGPNSPLHF

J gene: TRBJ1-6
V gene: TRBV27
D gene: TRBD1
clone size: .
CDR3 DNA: TGTGCCAGCAGTCCCTCGACAGGGTCCTTACCCCACCACTTT
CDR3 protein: CASSPSTGSLPHHF

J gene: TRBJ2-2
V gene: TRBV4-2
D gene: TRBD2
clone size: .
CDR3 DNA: TGTGCCAGCAGCAAAGGGGAGGGGAGCGGGGGGGGACGCAGGACCGGGGAGCTGTTTTTT
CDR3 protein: CASSKGEGSGGGRRTGELFF

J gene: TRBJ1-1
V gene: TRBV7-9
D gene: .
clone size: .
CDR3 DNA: TGTGCCAGCAGCTTCCCGGGGAACCGCCTTAACACTGAAGCTTTCTTT
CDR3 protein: CASSFPGNRLNTEAFF

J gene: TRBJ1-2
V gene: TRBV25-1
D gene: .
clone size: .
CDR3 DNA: TGTGCCAGCAGTGAAGGGGGGGCCTATGGCTACACCTTC
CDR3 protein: CASSEGGAYGYTF

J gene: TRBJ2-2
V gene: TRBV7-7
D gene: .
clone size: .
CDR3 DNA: TGTGCCAGCAGCTTAGACCCACAGGGTTCCGGGGAGCTGTTTTTT
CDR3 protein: CASSLDPQGSGELFF

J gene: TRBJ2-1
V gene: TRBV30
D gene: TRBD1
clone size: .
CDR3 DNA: TGTGCCGGGGGACAGGGTAATGAGCAGTTCTTC
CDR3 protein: CAGGQGNEQFF

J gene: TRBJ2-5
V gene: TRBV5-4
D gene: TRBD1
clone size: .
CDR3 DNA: TGTGCCAGCAGCTTGGAAACAGGGGGTGGAGAGACCCAGTACTTC
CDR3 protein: CASSLETGGGETQYF

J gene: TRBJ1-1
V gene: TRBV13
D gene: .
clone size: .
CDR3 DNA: TGTGCCAGCAGCTTGGGGTCGGGGGACACTGAAGCTTTCTTT
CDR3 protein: CASSLGSGDTEAFF

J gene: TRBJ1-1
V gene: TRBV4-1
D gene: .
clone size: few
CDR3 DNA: TGCGCCAGCAGCCAAGAAGGGGCAGGGGTGAACACTGAAGCTTTCTTT
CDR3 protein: CASSQEGAGVNTEAFF

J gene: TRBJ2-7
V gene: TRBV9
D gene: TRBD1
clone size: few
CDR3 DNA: TGTGCCAGCAGCGAGGGACAGGGGTCCTACTCCTACGAGCAGTACTTC
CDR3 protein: CASSEGQGSYSYEQYF

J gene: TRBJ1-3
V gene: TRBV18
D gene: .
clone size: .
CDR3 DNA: TGTGCCAGCTCACCATACCCACCAGGGGACATCTCTGGAAACACCATATATTTT
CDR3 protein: CASSPYPPGDISGNTIYF

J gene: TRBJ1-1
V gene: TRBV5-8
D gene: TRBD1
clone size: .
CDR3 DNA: TGTGCCAGCAGCTTGGGACAGGGAATTAGCACTGAAGCTTTCTTT
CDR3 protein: CASSLGQGISTEAFF

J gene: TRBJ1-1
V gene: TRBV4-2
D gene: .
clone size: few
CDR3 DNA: TGTGCCAGCAGCCGCGGGTTTGAATCTGAAGCTTTCTTT
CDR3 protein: CASSRGFESEAFF

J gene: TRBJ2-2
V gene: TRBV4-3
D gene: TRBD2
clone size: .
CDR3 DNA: TGCGCCAGCAGCCACGCGGGGGGTGGGGTAGGGGAGCTGTTTTTT
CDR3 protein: CASSHAGGGVGELFF

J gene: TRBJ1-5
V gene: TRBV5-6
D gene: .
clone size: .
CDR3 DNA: TGTGCCAGCAGCCGTGACGGGTCCTCGCCCCAGCATTTT
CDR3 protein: CASSRDGSSPQHF

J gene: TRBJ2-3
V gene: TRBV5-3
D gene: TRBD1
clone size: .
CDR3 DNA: TGTGCCAGAAGCTTGTGTCCCGGGACAGCAAGCACAGATACGCAGTATTTT
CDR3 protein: CARSLCPGTASTDTQYF

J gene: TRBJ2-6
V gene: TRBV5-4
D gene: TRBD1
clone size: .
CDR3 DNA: TGTGCCAGCAGCTCAGGACAGGGGCCCTCTGGGGCCAACGTCCTGACTTTC
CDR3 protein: CASSSGQGPSGANVLTF

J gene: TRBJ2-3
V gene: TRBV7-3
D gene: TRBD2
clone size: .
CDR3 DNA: TGTGCCAGCAGCTTAGGGGCTAGCGGTAGGGCAGATACGCAGTATTTT
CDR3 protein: CASSLGASGRADTQYF

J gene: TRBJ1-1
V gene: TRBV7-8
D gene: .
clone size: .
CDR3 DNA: TGTGCCAGCAGCTTCCCTAAGAACACTGAAGCTTTCTTT
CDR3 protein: CASSFPKNTEAFF

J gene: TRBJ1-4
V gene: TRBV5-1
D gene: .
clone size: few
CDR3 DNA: TGCGCCAGCAGCCCCGGCGCCAGGGAAAATGAAAAACTGTTTTTT
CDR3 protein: CASSPGARENEKLFF

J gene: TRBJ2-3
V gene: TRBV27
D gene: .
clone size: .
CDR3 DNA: TGTGCCAGCAATAGCAGGGGACGCAGCGCAGATACGCAGTATTTT
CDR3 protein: CASNSRGRSADTQYF

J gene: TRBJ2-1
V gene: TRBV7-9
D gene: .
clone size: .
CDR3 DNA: TGTGCCAGCAGCTCCCTCTCTCATGAGCAGTTCTTC
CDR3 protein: CASSSLSHEQFF

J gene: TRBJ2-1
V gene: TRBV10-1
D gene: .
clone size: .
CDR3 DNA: TGCGCCAGCAGTGAGTCTAGACAGTCAATGAAGAATGAGCAGTTCTTC
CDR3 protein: CASSESRQSMKNEQFF

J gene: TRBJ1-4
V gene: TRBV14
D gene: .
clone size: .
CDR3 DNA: TGTGCCAGCAGCCAAGATGTCGGGACTTGGGGCTCGAAAAAACTGTTTTTT
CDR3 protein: CASSQDVGTWGSKKLFF

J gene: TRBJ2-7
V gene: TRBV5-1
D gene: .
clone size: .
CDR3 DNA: TGCGCCAGCAGCCCGAACACCGTCTCCTACGAGCAGTACTTC
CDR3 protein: CASSPNTVSYEQYF

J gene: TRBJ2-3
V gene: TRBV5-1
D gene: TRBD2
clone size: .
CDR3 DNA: TGCGCCAGCAGCGCAACTAGCGGGGGGCGCACAGATACGCAGTATTTT
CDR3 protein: CASSATSGGRTDTQYF

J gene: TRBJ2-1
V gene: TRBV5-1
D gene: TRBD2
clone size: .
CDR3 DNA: TGCGCCAGCAGCGCTGAGAGCGGGGGGGGCTACAATGAGCAGTTCTTC
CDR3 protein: CASSAESGGGYNEQFF

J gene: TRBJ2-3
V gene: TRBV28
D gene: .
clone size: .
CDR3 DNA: TGTGCCAGCAGCGGACTGTTAGGGGATACGCAGTATTTT
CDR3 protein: CASSGLLGDTQYF

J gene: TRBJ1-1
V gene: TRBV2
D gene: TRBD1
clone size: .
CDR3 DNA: TGTGCCAGCAGAGCGGACAGGAGTGAAGCTTTCTTT
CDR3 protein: CASRADRSEAFF

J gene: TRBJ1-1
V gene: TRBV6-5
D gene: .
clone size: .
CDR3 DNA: TGTGCCAGCAGTTATTTCTCGGGCGGGGGTTTTGAAGCTTTCTTT
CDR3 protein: CASSYFSGGGFEAFF

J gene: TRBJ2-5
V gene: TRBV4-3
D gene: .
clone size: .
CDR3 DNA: TGCGCCAGCAGCCAGGTACAGGGAGAAGAGACCCAGTACTTC
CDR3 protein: CASSQVQGEETQYF

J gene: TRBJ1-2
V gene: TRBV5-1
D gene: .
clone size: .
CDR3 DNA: TGCGCCAGCAGCCCGGTGGGGGCACGGGGCTACACCTTC
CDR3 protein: CASSPVGARGYTF

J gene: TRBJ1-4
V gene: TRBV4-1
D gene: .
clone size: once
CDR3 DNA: TGCGCCAGCAGCCGTATATACAGGACCTCCCTTGCAACTAATGAAAAACTGTTTTTT
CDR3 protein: CASSRIYRTSLATNEKLFF

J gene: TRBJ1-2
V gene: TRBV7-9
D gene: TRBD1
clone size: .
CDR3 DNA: TGTGCCAGCAGCTCAGGGACAGGGGGCCCAGGAGGCTACACCTTC
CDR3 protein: CASSSGTGGPGGYTF

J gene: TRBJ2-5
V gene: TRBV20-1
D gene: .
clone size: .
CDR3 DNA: TGCAGTGCTGGGAGGGGGGAGACCCAGTACTTC
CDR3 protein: CSAGRGETQYF

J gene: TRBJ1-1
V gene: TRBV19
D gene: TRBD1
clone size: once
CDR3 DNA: TGTGCCAGTAGTATCAGGGGGATGGAAGCTTTCTTT
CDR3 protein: CASSIRGMEAFF

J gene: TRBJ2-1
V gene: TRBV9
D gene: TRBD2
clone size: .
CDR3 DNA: TGTGCCAGCAGCGCCACTGTAGTAGCGGGGGCTGGCTACAATGAGCAGTTCTTC
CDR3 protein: CASSATVVAGAGYNEQFF

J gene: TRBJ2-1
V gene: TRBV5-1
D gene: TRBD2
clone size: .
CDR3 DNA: TGCGCCAGCAGCAGCTCGGGGGGTGAGCAGTTCTTC
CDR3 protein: CASSSSGGEQFF

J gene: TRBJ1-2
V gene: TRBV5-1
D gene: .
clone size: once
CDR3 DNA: TGCGCCAGCAGCTTGGGCGACAGAAACAATGGCTACACCTTC
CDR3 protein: CASSLGDRNNGYTF

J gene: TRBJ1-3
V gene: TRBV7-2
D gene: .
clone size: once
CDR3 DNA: TGTGCCAGCAGCTTAGGTGGGACCGCGGGAGGAAACACCATATATTTT
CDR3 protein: CASSLGGTAGGNTIYF

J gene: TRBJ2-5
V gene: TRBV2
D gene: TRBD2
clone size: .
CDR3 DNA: TGTGCCAGCAGTGGACTAGCGGGGCAAGAGACCCAGTACTTC
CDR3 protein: CASSGLAGQETQYF

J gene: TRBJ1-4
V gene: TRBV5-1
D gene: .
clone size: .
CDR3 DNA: TGCGCCAGCAGCTTGCGGCCAGGGGATAGTACAACTAATGAAAAACTGTTTTTT
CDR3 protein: CASSLRPGDSTTNEKLFF

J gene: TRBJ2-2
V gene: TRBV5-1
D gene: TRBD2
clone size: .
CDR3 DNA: TGCGCCAGCAGCGGGTCTAGCGGGGTGTCGAACACCGGGGAGCTGTTTTTT
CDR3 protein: CASSGSSGVSNTGELFF

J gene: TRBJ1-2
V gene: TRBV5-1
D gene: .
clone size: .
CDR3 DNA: TGCGCCAGCAGCCTATGGACAGCCCGGAGTGGCTACACCTTC
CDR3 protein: CASSLWTARSGYTF

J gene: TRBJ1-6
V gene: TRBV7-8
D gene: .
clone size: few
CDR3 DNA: TGTGCCAGCACCCGTACGGGGGTCAATTCACCCCTCCACTTT
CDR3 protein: CASTRTGVNSPLHF

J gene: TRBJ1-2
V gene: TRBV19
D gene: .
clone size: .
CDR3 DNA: TGTGCCAGTAGTATCCGACAGGACGCTAACTATGGCTACACCTTC
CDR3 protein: CASSIRQDANYGYTF

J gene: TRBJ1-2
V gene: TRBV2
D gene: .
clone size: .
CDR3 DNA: TGTGCCAGCAAGAGCTATGGCTACACCTTC
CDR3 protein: CASKSYGYTF

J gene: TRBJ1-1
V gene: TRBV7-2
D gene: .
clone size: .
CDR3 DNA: TGTGCCAGCAGCTCCCGTACGGGGGATGAAGCTTTCTTT
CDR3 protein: CASSSRTGDEAFF

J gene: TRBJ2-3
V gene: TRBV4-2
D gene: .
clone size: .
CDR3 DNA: TGTGCCAGCAGCCAAGATCGGGGGACGGAAATCACAGATACGCAGTATTTT
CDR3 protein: CASSQDRGTEITDTQYF

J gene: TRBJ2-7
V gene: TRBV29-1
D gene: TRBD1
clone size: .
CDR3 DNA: TGCAGCGTTGAACCTGGGACAGGGGCCCACTCCTACGAGCAGTACTTC
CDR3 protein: CSVEPGTGAHSYEQYF

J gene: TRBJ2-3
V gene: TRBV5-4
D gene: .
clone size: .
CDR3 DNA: TGTGCCAGCAGCCCCCTCCGGGACGGGCAGGGGGATACGCAGTATTTT
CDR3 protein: CASSPLRDGQGDTQYF

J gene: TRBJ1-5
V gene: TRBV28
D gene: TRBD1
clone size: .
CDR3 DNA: TGTGCCAGCAGATCGGGACAGCCGGGCAATCAGCCCCAGCATTTT
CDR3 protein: CASRSGQPGNQPQHF